The 21 T cell receptor beta chains reported below all come from one sample, sequenced in a study of OX40 agonist ivuxolimab in advanced cancers. This table comes from immunoSEQ multiplex PCR, and its TCRdb copy is limited to in-frame clones, with some not included. The sample shows some 100,000 clones, 90% of them seen only once. The starting material was CD4+ or CD8+ T cells sorted from blood, obtained in a trial of the OX40 agonist ivuxolimab. The source is an adult with an advanced solid tumor such as melanoma, head and neck, liver or kidney cancer.

The gene calls are TRBV28 and TRBJ1-3, with D possibly matching TRBD1 (5 bases). Trimming pared 8 bases from V and 0 bases from J, leaving 11 bases between. Germline V CDR1 and CDR2: MDHEN, SYDVKM. This CDR3 is 14 amino acids long. The CDR3 here is CASGRVLSGNTIYF. The CDR3 coding sequence is TGTGCCAGCGGCAGGGTTCTCTCTGGAAACACCATATATTTT.

J is TRBJ1-6 and V is TRBV28; D gene ambiguous. Trimming removed 3 bases from V and 10 bases from J, with 13 bases in between. The CDR3 extends over 14 amino acids. Per germline, CDR1 MDHEN and CDR2 SYDVKM. In nucleotides, the CDR3 is TGTGCCAGCAGTTTTGGTAGGACCAGATCACCCCTCCACTTT. Translating it yields CASSFGRTRSPLHF.

The chain employs TRBV4-2 and TRBJ1-3; D not resolved. The V end was cut by 3 bases, the J end by 4 bases, with 16 bases between. Germline V gives CDR1 LGHNA, CDR2 YNFKEQ. The CDR3 has 16 residues. Here the CDR3 reads CASSQGVGVTGNTIYF. In nucleotides, the CDR3 is TGTGCCAGCAGCCAGGGAGTAGGTGTGACGGGAAACACCATATATTTT.

This rearrangement joins TRBV7-9 to TRBJ2-7; D unresolved. CDR3 size: 14 residues. Germline values: CDR1 SEHNR, CDR2 FQNEAQ (reference sequence). V lost 1 base to trimming and J lost 3 bases, with 10 bases between them. The CDR3 loop is CASSLEAGNYEQYF. In DNA, the CDR3 is TGTGCCAGCAGCTTAGAGGCCGGAAACTACGAGCAGTACTTC.

This chain uses TRBV7-2 with TRBJ2-5; D might be TRBD2 (6 bases). TRBJ2-7 matches the DNA end more closely, so the J call is doubtful. Germline assignment: CDR1 SGHTA and CDR2 FQGNSA. The CDR3 length is 14 residues. This CDR3 reads CASSLREVFNEQYF. DNA for the CDR3: TGTGCCAGCAGCTTAAGGGAGGTCTTCAACGAGCAGTACTTC.

This chain connects TRBV30 to TRBJ1-1; 8 nucleotides align to TRBD1. The CDR3 runs 14 residues. Germline CDR1 reads GTSNPN; CDR2 reads SVGIG (reference sequence). With V trimmed by 2 bases and J by 6 bases, 8 bases remained unmatched. CDR3 protein: CAWSRGQGAAEAFF. The CDR3 DNA reads TGTGCCTGGAGTCGCGGGCAGGGGGCCGCTGAAGCTTTCTTT.

This clone came up once. The chain carries TRBV7-9 and TRBJ2-5; tentative D call: TRBD2 (6 bases). This CDR3 spans 18 amino acids. CDR1 is SEHNR, CDR2 FQNEAQ, per germline (reference sequence). Between the trimmed V and J ends, which lost 5 bases and 4 bases, there was a span of 26 bases. The CDR3: CASSQTGAGRRVGETQYF. The CDR3 DNA reads TGTGCCAGCAGCCAAACGGGTGCAGGGAGGAGAGTAGGAGAGACCCAGTACTTC.

This clone was seen only once. The gene calls are TRBV28 and TRBJ2-1, with D possibly being TRBD1 (6 bases). In germline, CDR1 is MDHEN, CDR2 SYDVKM. The CDR3 sequence is 15 residues long. Trimming shortened V by 3 bases and J by 2 bases, and 11 bases separated the two germline ends. CDR3 region: CASSFGGQAYNEQFF. In DNA, the CDR3 is TGTGCCAGCAGTTTTGGGGGACAAGCCTACAATGAGCAGTTCTTC.

The gene calls are TRBV7-9 and TRBJ2-7; 8 bases match TRBD1. Unmatched junction bases numbered 9, after V lost 5 bases and J lost 3 bases. The germline gives CDR1 SEHNR, CDR2 FQNEAQ (reference sequence). This CDR3 spans 15 amino acids. The CDR3 sequence: CASSLSGQEFYEQYF. For the CDR3, the DNA is TGTGCCAGCAGCCTGTCGGGACAGGAGTTCTACGAGCAGTACTTC.

The rearrangement links TRBV7-2 to TRBJ1-5; TRBD1 agrees at 7 bases. The CDR3 is 15 amino acids. CDR1 SGHTA and CDR2 FQGNSA come from the germline V gene. Trimming cost V 3 bases and J 1 base; bases outside gene matches: 3. The CDR3 nucleotides are TGTGCCAGCAGCTTGAGGGGGCTGAGCAATCAGCCCCAGCATTTT. It is translated as CASSLRGLSNQPQHF.

The gene calls are TRBV9 and TRBJ2-3, with 7 bases identical to TRBD2. J gave up 2 bases and V 2 bases, and 5 bases lay outside the gene matches. This CDR3 contains 15 residues. The germline gives CDR1 SGDLS, CDR2 YYNGEE. CDR3 sequence reads: CASSVGTKLTDTQYF. The CDR3 nucleotides read TGTGCCAGCAGCGTCGGGACTAAACTCACAGATACGCAGTATTTT.

The gene calls are TRBV2 and TRBJ2-1; 9 nucleotides agree with TRBD1. V gave up 4 bases and J gave up 5 bases; unmatched junction bases: 12. Germline CDR1 is SNHLY and CDR2 is FYNNEI. This CDR3 contains 17 residues. CDR3: CASSAIPGQGRDNEQFF. In DNA form, the CDR3 reads TGTGCCAGCAGTGCAATACCGGGACAGGGTCGTGACAATGAGCAGTTCTTC.

This clone was seen a few times. The chain combines TRBV7-8 with TRBJ1-2; TRBD1 matches at 7 bases. Germline CDR1 SGHVS, CDR2 FQNEAQ. The CDR3 length is 14 residues. J was trimmed by 4 bases and V by 4 bases; bases with no gene match: 6. The CDR3 DNA reads TGTGCCAGCAGCTCCCGGGACAGCATCTATGGCTACACCTTC. Translation gives CASSSRDSIYGYTF.

V gene TRBV9 combines with J gene TRBJ2-1, with 11 positions matching TRBD2. The CDR3 has 15 residues. Germline V CDR1 and CDR2: SGDLS, YYNGEE. V gave up 5 bases and J gave up 5 bases; unmatched junction bases: 6. Here the CDR3 reads CASRAGTSGNNEQFF. DNA for the CDR3: TGTGCCAGCAGAGCCGGGACTAGCGGCAACAATGAGCAGTTCTTC.

This clone was seen repeatedly, ten times or more. The chain links TRBV19 to TRBJ1-5; D is ambiguous. The CDR3 runs to 15 residues. V lost 3 bases to trimming and J lost 11 bases, with 20 bases between them. Germline V gene sequence: CDR1 LNHDA, CDR2 SQIVND (reference sequence). The CDR3 here is CASSIRAEAPLAQHF. CDR3 nucleotide sequence: TGTGCCAGTAGTATCCGGGCGGAGGCTCCTTTAGCCCAGCATTTT.

The chain links TRBV21-1 to TRBJ2-2. TRBV21-1 is given as a pseudogene. The CDR3 covers 14 residues. CDR3 sequence (DNA): TGTGCCAGCAGGGGGAAACTTAACACCGGGGAGCTGTTTTTT. Residues: CASRGKLNTGELFF.

The chain recombines TRBV7-2 with TRBJ1-3, with TRBD1 matching 8 bases. From germline, CDR1 is SGHTA and CDR2 FQGNSA. V lost 0 bases to trimming and J lost 0 bases; unmatched junction nucleotides: 7. The CDR3 contains 18 residues. In DNA, the CDR3 is TGTGCCAGCAGCTTAGCGGGATTTGGGACAGGCTCTGGAAACACCATATATTTT. Encoded protein: CASSLAGFGTGSGNTIYF.

The rearrangement uses TRBV18 and TRBJ2-7, with D hard to call. Trimming took 5 bases from V and 4 from J, leaving 12 bases between them. Germline V gene sequence: CDR1 KGHSH, CDR2 LQKENI. This CDR3 spans 13 amino acids. The chain's CDR3 is CASSTVRSYEQYF. As DNA, the CDR3 is TGTGCCAGCTCAACCGTCAGGAGTTACGAGCAGTACTTC.

The chain couples TRBV7-2 to TRBJ1-1; possibly TRBD1 for D (6 bases). This CDR3 is 15 amino acids long. Per germline, CDR1 SGHTA and CDR2 FQGNSA. V was trimmed by 2 bases and J by 4 bases, leaving 14 bases between them. CDR3 DNA sequence: TGTGCCAGCAGCTTAACGAGCCTAGGGGGCACTGAAGCTTTCTTT. Its translation: CASSLTSLGGTEAFF.

This chain links TRBV6-9 with TRBJ1-1, with D perhaps matching TRBD1 (5 bases). CDR3 length equals 12 residues. With 6 bases removed from V and 0 bases from J, the gap between germline ends came to 5 bases. Germline CDR1 is MNHGY and CDR2 is SVAAGI. The CDR3 protein is CASSRVNTEAFF. Written as DNA, the CDR3 is TGTGCCAGCAGCAGGGTGAACACTGAAGCTTTCTTT.

This chain uses TRBV18 with TRBJ2-1; the D call may be TRBD1 or TRBD2 (5 bases each). V lost 0 bases to trimming and J lost 4 bases, with 13 bases between them. In germline, CDR1 is KGHSH, CDR2 LQKENI. This CDR3 has 16 amino acids. CDR3 in amino acids: CASSPPGVRAYNEQFF. CDR3 sequence (DNA): TGTGCCAGCTCACCACCGGGGGTAAGAGCTTACAATGAGCAGTTCTTC.